The 13 T cell receptor beta chains given below trace back to one sample, sequenced in a study of PD-L1 blockade in urothelial cancer. The protocol was immunoSEQ multiplex PCR, while the TCRdb copy is restricted to in-frame clones and leaves out a portion. The sample shows some 41,000 clones, 88% of them seen only once. This specimen was PBMCs, taken around atezolizumab (anti-PD-L1) treatment. All receptors derive from a woman aged 55-69 years with urothelial cancer.

This clone was picked up one time. V usage is TRBV6-5 and J usage is TRBJ2-1; 7 positions agree with TRBD2. In germline, CDR1 is MNHEY, CDR2 SVGAGI. The length of the CDR3 is 16 residues. Unmatched junction bases numbered 7, after V lost 2 bases and J lost 3 bases. CDR3 residues: CASSYPAGGGYNEQFF. The CDR3 bases are TGTGCCAGCAGTTACCCCGCTGGCGGGGGCTACAATGAGCAGTTCTTC.

This clone appeared a single time. This chain links TRBV4-3 with TRBJ2-3; possible D gene TRBD2, 6 bases. The CDR3 has 15 amino acids. Trimming took off 3 bases at V and 11 bases at J, with 21 bases between the two ends. Germline V gene lookup returns CDR1 LGHNA and CDR2 YSLEER. The CDR3 DNA reads TGCGCCAGCAGCCAGAGTGGAGGGGCTCGGATTAAGCAGTATTTT. Its protein is CASSQSGGARIKQYF.

This chain joins TRBV6-5 and TRBJ2-7, with a tentative D call TRBD1 (6 bases). Germline CDR1 MNHEY, CDR2 SVGAGI. The CDR3 contains 14 residues. Trimming stripped 5 bases from V and 6 bases from J, with 17 bases between. In DNA, the CDR3 is TGTGCCAGCAGTACACAAAAGGACAGTCCCGAGCAGTACTTC. Translating it yields CASSTQKDSPEQYF.

The chain is built from TRBV19 and TRBJ2-7; the match to TRBD2 covers 7 bases. This CDR3 comprises 15 residues. Germline V gives CDR1 LNHDA, CDR2 SQIVND (reference sequence). V dropped 4 bases and J dropped 5; count of bases not matched to a gene: 11. The CDR3: CASSTFRRGNDEQYF. The DNA for the CDR3 is TGTGCCAGTAGTACTTTTCGGCGGGGGAACGACGAGCAGTACTTC.

The CDR3 nucleotides read TGTGCCAGCAGCTGGGCAGCGGGAGGGCCCTACAATGAGCAGTTCTTC. It translates to CASSWAAGGPYNEQFF. The rearrangement links TRBV7-8 to TRBJ2-1; 10 positions match TRBD2. Germline V lookup: CDR1 SGHVS, CDR2 FQNEAQ. Trimming removed 4 bases from V and 2 bases from J; junction bases left unmatched: 5. The CDR3 spans 16 residues.

The CDR3 bases are TGTGCCAGCGACGACAGACTAGATACGCAGTATTTT. This codes for CASDDRLDTQYF. The rearrangement links TRBV6-1 to TRBJ2-3, with a tentative D call TRBD1 (5 bases). The CDR3 length is 12 residues. Trimming removed 8 bases at V and 5 bases at J, with 11 bases between. From germline, CDR1 is MNHNS and CDR2 SASEGT.

This chain links TRBV5-1 with TRBJ2-3; 9 bases are shared with TRBD1. The germline CDR1 and CDR2 sequences are SGHRS and YFSETQ. The CDR3 length is 14 residues. With 4 bases clipped from V and 3 bases from J, the junction kept 3 bases outside the gene matches. DNA of the CDR3: TGCGCCAGCAGCCCGGGACAGGGAACAGATACGCAGTATTTT. This translates into CASSPGQGTDTQYF.

The chain recombines TRBV28 with TRBJ2-7; 8 nucleotides match TRBD2. The CDR3 totals 15 residues. V dropped 6 bases and J dropped 4; count of bases not matched to a gene: 11. Germline V gene data show CDR1 as MDHEN and CDR2 as SYDVKM. In nucleotides, the CDR3 is TGTGCCAGCAGCCTAAGAGCGGGAGTGACGTACGAGCAGTACTTC. It specifies CASSLRAGVTYEQYF. Looking up the rest from reference TRBV28 and TRBJ2-7 gives the full variable domain: DVKVTQSSRYLVKRTGEKVFLECVQDMDHENMFWYRQDPGLGLRLIYFSYDVKMKEKGDIPEGYSVSREKKERFSLILESASTNQTSMYLCASSLRAGVTYEQYFGPGTRLTVT.

The chain carries TRBV11-2 and TRBJ2-1, with 8 bases matching TRBD2. Germline-derived CDR1 and CDR2 are SGHAT and FQNNGV. V lost 1 base to trimming and J lost 5 bases; unmatched junction nucleotides: 13. This CDR3 is 18 amino acids long. Here the CDR3 DNA reads TGTGCCAGCAGCTTAGTTCTAGGGGGTGCGGGGGGTCACAATGAGCAGTTCTTC. Protein sequence: CASSLVLGGAGGHNEQFF.

The genes are TRBV19 and TRBJ2-1, with 10 positions matching TRBD2. V trimming: 6 bases; J trimming: 5 bases; junction bases outside the gene matches: 13. Germline V CDR1 and CDR2: LNHDA, SQIVND (reference sequence). The CDR3 consists of 17 residues. In DNA form, the CDR3 reads TGTGCCAGTAGCCCTCACCGAGCGGGAGGGCCCCACAATGAGCAGTTCTTC. It translates to CASSPHRAGGPHNEQFF.

The chain recombines TRBV19 with TRBJ2-7; TRBD1 is a possible D gene (6 bases). Germline V gene data show CDR1 as LNHDA and CDR2 as SQIVND (reference sequence). This CDR3 comprises 13 residues. The V and J ends lost 5 bases and 9 bases respectively, with 17 bases between them. The CDR3 region is CASSGHRASAQYF. As DNA, the CDR3 is TGTGCCAGTAGTGGACACAGGGCCAGCGCGCAGTACTTC. Using reference TRBV19 and TRBJ2-7 for the parts outside the CDR3, the full variable domain is DGGITQSPKYLFRKEGQNVTLSCEQNLNHDAMYWYRQDPGQGLRLIYYSQIVNDFQKGDIAEGYSVSREKKESFPLTVTSAQKNPTAFYLCASSGHRASAQYFGPGTRLTVT.

J is TRBJ2-5 and V is TRBV2; D possibly corresponds to TRBD2 (6 bases). Germline loops: CDR1 SNHLY, CDR2 FYNNEI. V lost 5 bases, J lost 5 bases, and 9 bases lay in between. The CDR3 covers 12 residues. The CDR3 region is CASSNSGETQYF. In DNA form, the CDR3 reads TGTGCCAGCAGTAACAGCGGGGAGACCCAGTACTTC.

V usage is TRBV15 and J usage is TRBJ1-1; TRBD1 might be the D (6 bases). This CDR3 has 14 amino acids. Trimming stripped 0 bases from V and 5 bases from J, with 10 bases between. Germline-derived CDR1 and CDR2 are LNHNV and YYDKDF (reference sequence). CDR3 DNA sequence: TGTGCCACCAGCAGAGACAGGGGTGCGACTGAAGCTTTCTTT. Translated, it gives CATSRDRGATEAFF.